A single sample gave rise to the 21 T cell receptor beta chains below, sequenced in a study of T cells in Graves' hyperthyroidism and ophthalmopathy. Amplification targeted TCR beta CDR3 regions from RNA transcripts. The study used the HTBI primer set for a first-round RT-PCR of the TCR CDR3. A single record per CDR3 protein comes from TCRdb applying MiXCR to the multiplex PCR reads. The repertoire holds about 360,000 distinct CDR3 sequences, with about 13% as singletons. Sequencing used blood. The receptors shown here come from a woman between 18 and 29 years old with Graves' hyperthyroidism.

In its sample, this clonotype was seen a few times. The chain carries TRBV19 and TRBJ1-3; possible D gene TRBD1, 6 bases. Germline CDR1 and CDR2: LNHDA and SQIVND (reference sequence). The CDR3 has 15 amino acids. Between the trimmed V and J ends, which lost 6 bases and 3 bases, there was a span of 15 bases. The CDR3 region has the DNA TGTGCCAGTAGCCCTCGGGGGGGCAATGGAAACACCATATATTTT. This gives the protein CASSPRGGNGNTIYF.

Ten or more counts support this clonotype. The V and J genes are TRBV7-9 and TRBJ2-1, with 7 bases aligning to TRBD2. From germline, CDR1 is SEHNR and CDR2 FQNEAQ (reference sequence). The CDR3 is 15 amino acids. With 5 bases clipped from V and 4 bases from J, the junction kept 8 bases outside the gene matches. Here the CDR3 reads CASSAVGGGYNEQFF. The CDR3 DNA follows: TGTGCCAGCAGCGCCGTTGGGGGGGGATACAATGAGCAGTTCTTC.

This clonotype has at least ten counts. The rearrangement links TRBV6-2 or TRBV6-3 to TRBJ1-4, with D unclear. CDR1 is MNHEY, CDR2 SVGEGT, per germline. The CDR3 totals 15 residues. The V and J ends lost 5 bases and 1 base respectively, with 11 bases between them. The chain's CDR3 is CASSKRRGTNEKLFF. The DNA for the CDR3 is TGTGCCAGCAGTAAAAGAAGAGGAACTAATGAAAAACTGTTTTTT.

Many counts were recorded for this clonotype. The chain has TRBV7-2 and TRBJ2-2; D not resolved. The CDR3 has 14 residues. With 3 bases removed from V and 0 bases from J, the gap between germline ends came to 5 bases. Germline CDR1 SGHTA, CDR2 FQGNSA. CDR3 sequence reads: CASSFEPNTGELFF. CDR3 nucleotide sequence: TGTGCCAGCAGCTTCGAGCCGAACACCGGGGAGCTGTTTTTT.

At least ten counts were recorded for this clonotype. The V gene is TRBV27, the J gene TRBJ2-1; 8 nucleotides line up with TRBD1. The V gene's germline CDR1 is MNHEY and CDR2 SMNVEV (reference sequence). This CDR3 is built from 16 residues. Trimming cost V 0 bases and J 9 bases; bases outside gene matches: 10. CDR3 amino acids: CASSLSVRGRPGEQFF. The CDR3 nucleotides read TGTGCCAGCAGTTTATCGGTCAGGGGGCGCCCCGGTGAGCAGTTCTTC.

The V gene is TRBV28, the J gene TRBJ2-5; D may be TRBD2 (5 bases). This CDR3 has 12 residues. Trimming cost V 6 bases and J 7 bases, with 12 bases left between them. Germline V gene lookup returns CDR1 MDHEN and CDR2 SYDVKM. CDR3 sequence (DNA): TGTGCCAGCAGCGCTGCGGGCGGGACCCAGTACTTC. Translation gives CASSAAGGTQYF.

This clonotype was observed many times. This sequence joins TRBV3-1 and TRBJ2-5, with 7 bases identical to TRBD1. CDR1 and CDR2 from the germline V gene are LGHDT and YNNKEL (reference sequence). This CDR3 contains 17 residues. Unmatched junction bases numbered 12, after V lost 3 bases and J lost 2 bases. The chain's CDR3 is CASSHEEKRGRQETQYF. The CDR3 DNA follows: TGTGCCAGCAGCCATGAAGAAAAAAGGGGGCGGCAAGAGACCCAGTACTTC.

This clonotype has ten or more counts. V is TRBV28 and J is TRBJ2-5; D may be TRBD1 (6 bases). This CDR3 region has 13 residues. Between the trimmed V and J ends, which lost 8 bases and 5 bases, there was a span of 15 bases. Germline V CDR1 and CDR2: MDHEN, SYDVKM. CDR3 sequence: CASGVGGIETQYF. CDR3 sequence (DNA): TGTGCCAGCGGCGTAGGGGGAATCGAGACCCAGTACTTC.

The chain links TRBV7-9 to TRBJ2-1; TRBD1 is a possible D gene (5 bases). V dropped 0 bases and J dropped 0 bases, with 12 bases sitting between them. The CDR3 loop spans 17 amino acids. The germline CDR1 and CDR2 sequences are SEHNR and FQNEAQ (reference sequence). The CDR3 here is CASSLAAGIVSYNEQFF. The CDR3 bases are TGTGCCAGCAGCTTAGCGGCAGGGATCGTCTCCTACAATGAGCAGTTCTTC.

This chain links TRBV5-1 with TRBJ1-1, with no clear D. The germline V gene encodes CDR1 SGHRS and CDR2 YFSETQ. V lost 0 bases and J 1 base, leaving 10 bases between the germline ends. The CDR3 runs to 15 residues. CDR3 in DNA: TGCGCCAGCAGCTTGGCCGAGGAAGGGAACACTGAAGCTTTCTTT. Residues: CASSLAEEGNTEAFF.

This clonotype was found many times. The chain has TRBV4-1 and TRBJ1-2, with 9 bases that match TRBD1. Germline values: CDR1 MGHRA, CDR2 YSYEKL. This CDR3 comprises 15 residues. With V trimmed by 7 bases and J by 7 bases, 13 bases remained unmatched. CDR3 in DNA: TGCGCCAGCACCGGTGGGTTGGACAGGGGCCGTGGCTACACCTTC. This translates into CASTGGLDRGRGYTF.

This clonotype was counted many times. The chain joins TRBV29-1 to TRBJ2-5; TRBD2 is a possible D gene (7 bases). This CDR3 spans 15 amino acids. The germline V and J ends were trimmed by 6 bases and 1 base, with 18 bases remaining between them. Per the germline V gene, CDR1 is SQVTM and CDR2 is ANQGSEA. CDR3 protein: CSVGGGGTIQETQYF. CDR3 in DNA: TGCAGCGTCGGAGGGGGAGGGACAATCCAAGAGACCCAGTACTTC.

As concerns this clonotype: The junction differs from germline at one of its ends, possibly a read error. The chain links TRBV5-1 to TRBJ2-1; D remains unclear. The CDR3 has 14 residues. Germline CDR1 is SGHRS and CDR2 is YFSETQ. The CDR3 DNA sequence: TGCGCCAGCAGTTTGGGGATGGCAGTCAATGAGCAGTTCTTC. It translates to CASSLGMAVNEQFF. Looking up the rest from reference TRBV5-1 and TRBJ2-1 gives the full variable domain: KAGVTQTPRYLIKTRGQQVTLSCSPISGHRSVSWYQQTPGQGLQFLFEYFSETQRNKGNFPGRFSGRQFSNSRSEMNVSTLELGDSALYLCASSLGMAVNEQFFGPGTRLTVL.

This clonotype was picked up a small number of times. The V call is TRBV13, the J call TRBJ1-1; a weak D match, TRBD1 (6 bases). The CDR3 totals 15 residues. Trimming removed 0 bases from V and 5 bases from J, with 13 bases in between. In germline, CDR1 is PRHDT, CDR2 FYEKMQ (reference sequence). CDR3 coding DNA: TGTGCCAGCAGCTTAGGTGGGGGGCCCCGAACTGAAGCTTTCTTT. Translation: CASSLGGGPRTEAFF.

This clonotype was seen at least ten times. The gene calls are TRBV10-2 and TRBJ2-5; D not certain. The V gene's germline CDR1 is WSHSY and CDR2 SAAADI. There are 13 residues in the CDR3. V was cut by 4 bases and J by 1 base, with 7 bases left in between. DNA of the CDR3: TGCGCCAGCAGTGGGCCTGGCCAAGAGACCCAGTACTTC. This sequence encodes CASSGPGQETQYF.

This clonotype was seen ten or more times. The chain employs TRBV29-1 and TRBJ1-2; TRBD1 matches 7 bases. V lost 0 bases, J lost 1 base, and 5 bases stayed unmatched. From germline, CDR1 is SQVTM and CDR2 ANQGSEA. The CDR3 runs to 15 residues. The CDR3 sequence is CSVEDWDSINYGYTF. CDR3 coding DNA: TGCAGCGTTGAAGATTGGGACAGCATTAACTATGGCTACACCTTC.

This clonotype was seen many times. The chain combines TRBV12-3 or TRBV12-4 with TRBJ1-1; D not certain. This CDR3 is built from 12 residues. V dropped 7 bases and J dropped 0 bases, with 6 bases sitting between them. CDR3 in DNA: TGTGCCAGCACCATCATGAACACTGAAGCTTTCTTT. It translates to CASTIMNTEAFF.

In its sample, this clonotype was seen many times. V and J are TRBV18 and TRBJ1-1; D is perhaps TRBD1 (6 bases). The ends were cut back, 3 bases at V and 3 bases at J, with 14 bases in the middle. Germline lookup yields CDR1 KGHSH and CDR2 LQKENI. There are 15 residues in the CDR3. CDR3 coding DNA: TGTGCCAGCTCACCTCAGGGACATGCGTACACTGAAGCTTTCTTT. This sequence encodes CASSPQGHAYTEAFF. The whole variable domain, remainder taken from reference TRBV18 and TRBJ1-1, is NAGVMQNPRHLVRRRGQEARLRCSPMKGHSHVYWYRQLPEEGLKFMVYLQKENIIDESGMPKERFSAEFPKEGPSILRIQQVVRGDSAAYFCASSPQGHAYTEAFFGQGTRLTVV.

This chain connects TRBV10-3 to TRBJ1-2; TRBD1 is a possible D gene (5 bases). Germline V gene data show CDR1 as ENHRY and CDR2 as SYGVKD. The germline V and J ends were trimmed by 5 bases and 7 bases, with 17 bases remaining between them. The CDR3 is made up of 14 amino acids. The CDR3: CAISPNEVGGGYTF. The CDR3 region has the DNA TGTGCCATCAGTCCGAACGAAGTCGGGGGTGGCTACACCTTC.

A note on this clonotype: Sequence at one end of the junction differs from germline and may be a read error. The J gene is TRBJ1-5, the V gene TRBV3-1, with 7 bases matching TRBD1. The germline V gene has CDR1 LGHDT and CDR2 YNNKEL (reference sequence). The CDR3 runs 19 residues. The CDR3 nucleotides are TGCGCCAGCAGCCCGGCCTCGACAGGGTTTGGGTATAGCAATCAGCCCCGGCATTTT. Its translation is CASSPASTGFGYSNQPRHF.

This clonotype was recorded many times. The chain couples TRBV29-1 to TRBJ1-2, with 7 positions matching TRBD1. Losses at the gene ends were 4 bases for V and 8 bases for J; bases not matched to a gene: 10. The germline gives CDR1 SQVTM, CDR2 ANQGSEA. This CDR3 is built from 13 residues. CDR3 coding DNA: TGCAGCGTTGCGGTCTTAGGGGGCCGGGGCTACACCTTC. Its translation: CSVAVLGGRGYTF.